This T cell receptor (beta chain) emerged from a study of shared clonotypes between healthy human individuals. Evenly divided among several immunoSEQ plates was the genomic DNA of each subset. Profiled with immunoSEQ multiplex PCR; TCRdb holds only in-frame clones, not every one. The profile shows 1.4 million to 1.5 million clones, roughly 96% of them singletons. Notes on this clone: As yet, its antigen is unknown.

Study findings and constraints: A handful of donors had around 5.2% of their naive CD4 clonotypes in common.

CDR1 MNHEY and CDR2 SMNVEV come from the germline V gene (reference sequence). Trimming cost V 6 bases and J 9 bases, with 24 bases left between them. The CDR3 is made up of 15 amino acids. This TCR was sampled from a young man in good health. Sequenced input: naive CD4+ T cells sorted from blood. The subset denotes: CD45RA+ positively selected. This sequence joins TRBV27 and TRBJ2-7; D is undetermined. CDR3 amino acids: CASSPLPDGGIRQYF. CDR3 bases: TGTGCCAGCAGCCCCCTACCGGACGGTGGAATCAGGCAGTACTTC.